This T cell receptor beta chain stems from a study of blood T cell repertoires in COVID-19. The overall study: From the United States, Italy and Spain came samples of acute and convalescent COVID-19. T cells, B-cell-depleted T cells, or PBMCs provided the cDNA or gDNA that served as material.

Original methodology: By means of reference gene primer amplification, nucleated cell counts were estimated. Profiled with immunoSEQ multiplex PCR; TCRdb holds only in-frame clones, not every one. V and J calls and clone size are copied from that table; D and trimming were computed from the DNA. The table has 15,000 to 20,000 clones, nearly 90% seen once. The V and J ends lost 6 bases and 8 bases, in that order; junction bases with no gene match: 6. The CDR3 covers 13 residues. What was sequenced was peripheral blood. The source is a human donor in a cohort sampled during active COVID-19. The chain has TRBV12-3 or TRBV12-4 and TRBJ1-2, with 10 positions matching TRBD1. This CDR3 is CASSPDRGYGYTF. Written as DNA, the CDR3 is TGTGCCAGCAGCCCGGACAGGGGGTACGGCTACACCTTC.